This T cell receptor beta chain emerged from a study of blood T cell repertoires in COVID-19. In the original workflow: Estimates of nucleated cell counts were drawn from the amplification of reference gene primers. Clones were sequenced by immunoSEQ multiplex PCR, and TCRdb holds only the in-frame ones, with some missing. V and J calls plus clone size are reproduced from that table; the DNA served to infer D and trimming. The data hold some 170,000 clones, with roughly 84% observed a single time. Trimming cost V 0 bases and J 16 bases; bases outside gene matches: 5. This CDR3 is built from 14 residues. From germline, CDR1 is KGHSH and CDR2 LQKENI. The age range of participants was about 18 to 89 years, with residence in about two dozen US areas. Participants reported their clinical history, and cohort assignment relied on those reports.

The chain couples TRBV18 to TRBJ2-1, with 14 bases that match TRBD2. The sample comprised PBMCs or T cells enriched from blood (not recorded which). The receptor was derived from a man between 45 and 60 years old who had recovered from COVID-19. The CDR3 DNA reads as TGTGCCAGCTCACCACCGGGACTAGCGGGGGCTTTCTTCTTC. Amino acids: CASSPPGLAGAFFF.